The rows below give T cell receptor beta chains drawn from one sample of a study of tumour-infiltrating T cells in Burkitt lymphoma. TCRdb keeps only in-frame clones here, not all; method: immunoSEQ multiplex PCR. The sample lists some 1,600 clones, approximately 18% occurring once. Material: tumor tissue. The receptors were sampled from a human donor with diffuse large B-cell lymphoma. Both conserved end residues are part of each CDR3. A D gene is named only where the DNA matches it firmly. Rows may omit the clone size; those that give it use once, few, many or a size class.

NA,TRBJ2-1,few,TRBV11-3,TGTGCCAGCAGCTTAGGCAGCAGGGGCTCTATCAATGAGCAGTTCTTC,CASSLGSRGSINEQFF
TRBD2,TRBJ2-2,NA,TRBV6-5,TGTGCCAGCAGTTATCTCCGGGGGGACACCGGGGAGCTGTTTTTT,CASSYLRGDTGELFF
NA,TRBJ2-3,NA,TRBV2,TGTGCCAGCAGTGACCAGCGATCCGGAGATACGCAGTATTTT,CASSDQRSGDTQYF
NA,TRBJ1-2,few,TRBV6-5,TGTGCCAGCAGGTCCGAGGGGCCTGGCGGCTACACCTTC,CASRSEGPGGYTF
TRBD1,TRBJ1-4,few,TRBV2,TGTGCCACCCGACAGGGGGCGGGCATTGTTGAAAAACTGTTTTTT,CATRQGAGIVEKLFF
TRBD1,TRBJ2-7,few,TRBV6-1,TGTGCCAGCAGTGCCTTCGGGACAGGGGGAGGTTACGAGCAGTACTTC,CASSAFGTGGGYEQYF
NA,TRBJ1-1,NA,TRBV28,TGTGCCAGCAGTTTGAGTCTGCGGGAAGGGAAGGTGAACACTGAAGCTTTCTTT,CASSLSLREGKVNTEAFF
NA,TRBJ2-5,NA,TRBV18,TGTGCCAGCTCACCATTAAGGGCTCGAGAGACCCAGTACTTC,CASSPLRARETQYF
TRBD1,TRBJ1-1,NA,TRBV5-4,TGTGCCAGCAGCTATGGTTGGGCCCAGAGGACAGGGAACACTGAAGCTTTCTTT,CASSYGWAQRTGNTEAFF
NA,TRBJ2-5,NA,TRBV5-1,TGCGCCAGCAGCTTGGCCGGGAATTTACAAGAGACCCAGTACTTC,CASSLAGNLQETQYF
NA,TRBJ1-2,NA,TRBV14,TGTGCCAGCAGCCGCCGACGCGGTAACTATGGCTACACCTTC,CASSRRRGNYGYTF
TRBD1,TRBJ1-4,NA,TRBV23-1,TGCGCCAGCAACGGGACAGGTCGTTTTGAAAAACTGTTTTTT,CASNGTGRFEKLFF
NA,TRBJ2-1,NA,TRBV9,TGTGCCAGCAGCGTAGTTTACAGGTACAATGAGCAGTTCTTC,CASSVVYRYNEQFF
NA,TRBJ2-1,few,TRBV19,TGTGCCAGTAGTATAGTGCTCTCCAATGAGCAGTTCTTC,CASSIVLSNEQFF
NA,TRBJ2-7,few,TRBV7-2,TGTGCCAGCAGCTTGCGGGAAGGGGGGTACGAGCAGTACTTC,CASSLREGGYEQYF
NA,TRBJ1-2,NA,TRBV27,TGTGCCAGCAGTTTAATAAAGGGGCACAAGTTCTATGGCTACACCTTC,CASSLIKGHKFYGYTF
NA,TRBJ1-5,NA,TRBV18,TGTGCCAGCTCACCCTCTGGGGTGATGCAGCCCCAGCATTTT,CASSPSGVMQPQHF
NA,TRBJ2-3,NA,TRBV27,TGTGCCAGCAGTTTCCAGGACCCGAGGGATACGCAGTATTTT,CASSFQDPRDTQYF
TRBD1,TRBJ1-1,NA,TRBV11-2,TGTGCCAGCAGCATGGGACAGGGGGCTGGCACTGAAGCTTTCTTT,CASSMGQGAGTEAFF
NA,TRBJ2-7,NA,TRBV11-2,TGTGCCAGCAGCTCATGGGACACCAACTACGAGCAGTACTTC,CASSSWDTNYEQYF
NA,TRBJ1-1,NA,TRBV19,TGTGCCAGTTCTGGGGCAACTGAAGCTTTCTTT,CASSGATEAFF
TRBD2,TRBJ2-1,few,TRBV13,TGTGCCAGCAGAATAGCCCAGCGGGAGGTCAATGAGCAGTTCTTC,CASRIAQREVNEQFF
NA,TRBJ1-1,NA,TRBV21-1,TGTGCCAGCAGGTGTAGAATAGCTACAATTCGCACTGAAGCTTTCTTT,CASRCRIATIRTEAFF
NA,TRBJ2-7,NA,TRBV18,TGTGCCAGCTCACCACCGGGGTTTGAGGGGACACACTTCTTCTACGAGCAGTACTTC,CASSPPGFEGTHFFYEQYF
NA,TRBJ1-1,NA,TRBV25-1,TGTGCCAGCAGTAAACGGCCGTTTGACACTGAAGCTTTCTTT,CASSKRPFDTEAFF
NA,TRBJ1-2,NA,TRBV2,TGTGCCAGCAACATTTTCCGACGGCGGGGAGGCTACACCTTC,CASNIFRRRGGYTF
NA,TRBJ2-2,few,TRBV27,TGTGCCAGCAGTTTACCCGGACGACGGCCCGGGGAGCTGTTTTTT,CASSLPGRRPGELFF
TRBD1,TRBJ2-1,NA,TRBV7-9,TGTGCCAGCAGCTTTTCATCAGGGGGCCGTGGCAATGAGCAGTTCTTC,CASSFSSGGRGNEQFF
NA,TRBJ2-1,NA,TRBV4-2,TGTGCCAGCAGCCAAGGGGCCGGGGCTGGGGACTACAATGAGCAGTTCTTC,CASSQGAGAGDYNEQFF
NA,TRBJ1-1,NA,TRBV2,TGTGCCAATCAACGGGGGGCGTCTCGCGGAGAAGCTTTCTTT,CANQRGASRGEAFF
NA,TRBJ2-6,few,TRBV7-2,TGTGCCAGCAGCCCAGGACCGTACTCTGGGGCCAACGTTCTGACTTTC,CASSPGPYSGANVLTF
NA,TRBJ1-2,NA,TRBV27,TGTGCCAGCAGCTGGGTAGCGGACTATGGCTACACCTTC,CASSWVADYGYTF
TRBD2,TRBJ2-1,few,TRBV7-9,TGTGCCAGCAGCTGGCGGGGACTAGGAAATGAGCAGTTCTTC,CASSWRGLGNEQFF
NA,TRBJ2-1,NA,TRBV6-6,TGTGCCAGCAGTTCCCTACTCGGGTATGAGCAGTTCTTC,CASSSLLGYEQFF
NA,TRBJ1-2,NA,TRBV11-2,TGTGCCAGCAGCGACTCTAGGGACAAATCCTCCACCTTC,CASSDSRDKSSTF
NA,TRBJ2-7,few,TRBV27,TGTGCCAGCAGTTTAGAGGTGGGCTACGAGCAGTACTTC,CASSLEVGYEQYF
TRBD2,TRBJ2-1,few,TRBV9,TGTGCCAGCAGCTTCGGACTAGCGGGAGTTCCTAAAAATGAGCAGTTCTTC,CASSFGLAGVPKNEQFF
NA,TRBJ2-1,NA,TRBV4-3,TGCGCCAGCAGCCAAGATTTACTAGCCCCCTACGGCAATGAGCAGTTCTTC,CASSQDLLAPYGNEQFF
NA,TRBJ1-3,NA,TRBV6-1,TGTGCCAGCAGTGAATTGTGGGGCTCTGGAAACACCATATATTTT,CASSELWGSGNTIYF
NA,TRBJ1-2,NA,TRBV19,TGTGCCGGACGATACAACTATGGCTACACCTTC,CAGRYNYGYTF
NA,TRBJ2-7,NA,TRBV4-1,TGCGCCAGCAGCCCAGCGCTATTGTACGAGCAGTACTTC,CASSPALLYEQYF
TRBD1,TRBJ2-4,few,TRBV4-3,TGCGCCAGCAGCCAAGATCATTGGACAGGGCGTTTTGAGAACATTCAGTACTTC,CASSQDHWTGRFENIQYF
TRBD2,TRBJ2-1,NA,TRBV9,TGTGCCAGCAGCCTCCGACTAGCGGACTACAATGAGCAGTTCTTC,CASSLRLADYNEQFF
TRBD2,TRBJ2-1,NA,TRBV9,TGTGCCAGCAGCGTAACGGGAGGGCCTTATGAGCAGTTCTTC,CASSVTGGPYEQFF
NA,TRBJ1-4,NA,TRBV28,TGTGCCAGCAGTCCTGAATGGTTGGCGGAAAAACTGTTTTTT,CASSPEWLAEKLFF
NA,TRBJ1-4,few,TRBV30,TGTGCCTGGAGGACTCCCGGGACAACCGATGAAAAACTGTTTTTT,CAWRTPGTTDEKLFF
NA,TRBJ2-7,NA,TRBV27,TGTGCCAGCAGTTTTAAGGGGCAGGGGGAGCAGTACTTC,CASSFKGQGEQYF
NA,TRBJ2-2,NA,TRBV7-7,TGTGCGGTACGATGGGGCCCAAACACCGGGGAGCTGTTTTTT,CAVRWGPNTGELFF
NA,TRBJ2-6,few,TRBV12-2,TGTGCAAGTCGCTTCTTTAGCTCCACACAAAGTCGGGCCAACGTCCTGACTTTC,CASRFFSSTQSRANVLTF
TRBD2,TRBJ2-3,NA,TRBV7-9,TGTGCCAGCAGCCCCGCCGCGGGGGGCACAGATACGCAGTATTTT,CASSPAAGGTDTQYF
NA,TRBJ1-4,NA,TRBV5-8,TGTGCCAGCACCCCCTCCGGGGCCCTGGCGGAAAAACTGTTTTTT,CASTPSGALAEKLFF
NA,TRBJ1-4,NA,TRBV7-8,TGTGCCAGCAGCCAACGACAGAGAACTAATGAAAAACTGTTTTTT,CASSQRQRTNEKLFF
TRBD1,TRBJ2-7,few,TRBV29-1,TGCAGCGTTGTCCGGGACAGGGGTTCCGAGCAGTACTTC,CSVVRDRGSEQYF